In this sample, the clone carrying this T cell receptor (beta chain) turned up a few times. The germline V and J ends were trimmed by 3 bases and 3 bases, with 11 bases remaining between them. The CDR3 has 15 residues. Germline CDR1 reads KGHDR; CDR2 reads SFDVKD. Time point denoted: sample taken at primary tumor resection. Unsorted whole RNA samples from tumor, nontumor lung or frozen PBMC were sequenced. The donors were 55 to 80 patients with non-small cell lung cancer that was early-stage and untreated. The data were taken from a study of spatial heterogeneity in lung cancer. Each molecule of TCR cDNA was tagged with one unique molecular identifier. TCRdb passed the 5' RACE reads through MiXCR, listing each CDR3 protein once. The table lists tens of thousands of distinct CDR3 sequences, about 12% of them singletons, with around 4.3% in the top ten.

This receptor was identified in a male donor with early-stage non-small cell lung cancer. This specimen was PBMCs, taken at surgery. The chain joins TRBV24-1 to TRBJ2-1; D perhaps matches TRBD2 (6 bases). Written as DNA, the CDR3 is TGTGCCACCAGTGATCCCCCCGGGGGCTACAATGAGCAGTTCTTC. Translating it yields CATSDPPGGYNEQFF.